This T cell receptor beta chain is from a study of T cells after yellow fever vaccination. Overall study findings and caveats: Researchers noted that a small share of clonotypes showed up in both CD4 and CD8 compartments. Post-booster samples contained most primary-vaccination clones (approximately 96% CD4, around 90% CD8). Weaker overall, the secondary response nonetheless peaked faster (day 5 versus 15).

TCRdb used MiXCR to reprocess the 5' RACE reads, holding one entry per CDR3 protein. The profile shows about 320,000 distinct CDR3 sequences, 6.5% to 8.5% of them singletons. This clonotype was seen a few times. Its target is not known. The CDR3 contains 16 residues. V shed 4 bases and J shed 1 base, with 14 bases lying between them. Germline values: CDR1 LGHNA, CDR2 YSLEER. The genes are TRBV4-3 and TRBJ1-3; the D gene is possibly TRBD1 (5 bases). This receptor was taken from a man aged 18 to 35 who received the YFV17D yellow fever vaccine. The sample here was PBMCs, taken around 45 days after the first yellow fever vaccination. The CDR3 nucleotides are TGCGCCAGCAGCCCAAGGCCAGGGACGTCTGGAAACACCATATATTTT. Its protein is CASSPRPGTSGNTIYF.